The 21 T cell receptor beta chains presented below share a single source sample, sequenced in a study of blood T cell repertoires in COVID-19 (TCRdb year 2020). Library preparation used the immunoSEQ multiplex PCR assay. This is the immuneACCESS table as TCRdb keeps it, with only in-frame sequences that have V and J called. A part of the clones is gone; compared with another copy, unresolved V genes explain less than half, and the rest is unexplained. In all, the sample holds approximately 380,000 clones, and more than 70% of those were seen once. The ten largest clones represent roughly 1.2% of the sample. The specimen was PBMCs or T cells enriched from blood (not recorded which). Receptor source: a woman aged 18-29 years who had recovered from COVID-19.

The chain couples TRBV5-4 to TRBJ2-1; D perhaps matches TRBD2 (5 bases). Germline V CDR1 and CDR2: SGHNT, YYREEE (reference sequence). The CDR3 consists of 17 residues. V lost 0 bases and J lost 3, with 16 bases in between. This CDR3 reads CASSLGGGGWGYNEQFF. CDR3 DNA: TGTGCCAGCAGCTTGGGTGGCGGAGGTTGGGGCTACAATGAGCAGTTCTTC.

The CDR3 sequence is CASSQDAGSPLHF. The CDR3 DNA reads TGCGCCAGCAGCCAAGACGCGGGTTCACCCCTCCACTTT. This chain joins TRBV4-1 and TRBJ1-6; no clear D. Trimming took off 0 bases at V and 9 bases at J, with 6 bases between the two ends. This CDR3 comprises 13 residues. Germline V gives CDR1 MGHRA, CDR2 YSYEKL.

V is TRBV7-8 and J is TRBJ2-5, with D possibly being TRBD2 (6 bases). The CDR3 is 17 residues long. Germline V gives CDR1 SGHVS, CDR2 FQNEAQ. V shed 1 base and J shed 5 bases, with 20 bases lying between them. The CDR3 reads CASSLEGPVRGGETQYF. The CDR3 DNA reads TGTGCCAGCAGCTTAGAAGGTCCAGTGCGGGGCGGGGAGACCCAGTACTTC. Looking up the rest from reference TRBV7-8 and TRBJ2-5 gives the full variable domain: GAGVSQSPRYKVAKRGQDVALRCDPISGHVSLFWYQQALGQGPEFLTYFQNEAQLDKSGLPSDRFFAERPEGSVSTLKIQRTQQEDSAVYLCASSLEGPVRGGETQYFGPGTRLLVL.

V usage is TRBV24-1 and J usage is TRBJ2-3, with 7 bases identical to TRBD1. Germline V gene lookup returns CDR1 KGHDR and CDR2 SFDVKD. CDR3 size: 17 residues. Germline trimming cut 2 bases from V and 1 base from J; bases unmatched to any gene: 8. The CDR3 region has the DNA TGTGCCACCAGTGATTCCCTGGGACAGTCAGGCACAGATACGCAGTATTTT. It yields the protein CATSDSLGQSGTDTQYF.

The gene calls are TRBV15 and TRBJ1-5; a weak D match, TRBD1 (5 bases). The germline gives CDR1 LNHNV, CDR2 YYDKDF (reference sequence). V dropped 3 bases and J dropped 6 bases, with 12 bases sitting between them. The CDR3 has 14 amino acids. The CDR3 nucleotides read TGTGCCACCAGCAGGAGCAGGCAGGGTCAGCCCCAGCATTTT. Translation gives CATSRSRQGQPQHF.

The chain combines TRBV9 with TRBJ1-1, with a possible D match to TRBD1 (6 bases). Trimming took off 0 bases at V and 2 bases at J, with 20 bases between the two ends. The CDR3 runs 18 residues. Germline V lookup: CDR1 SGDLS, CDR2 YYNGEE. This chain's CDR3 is CASSVASNREKGNTEAFF. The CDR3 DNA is TGTGCCAGCAGCGTAGCTTCTAACAGGGAGAAGGGAAACACTGAAGCTTTCTTT. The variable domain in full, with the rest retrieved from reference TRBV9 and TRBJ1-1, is DSGVTQTPKHLITATGQRVTLRCSPRSGDLSVYWYQQSLDQGLQFLIQYYNGEERAKGNILERFSAQQFPDLHSELNLSSLELGDSALYFCASSVASNREKGNTEAFFGQGTRLTVV.

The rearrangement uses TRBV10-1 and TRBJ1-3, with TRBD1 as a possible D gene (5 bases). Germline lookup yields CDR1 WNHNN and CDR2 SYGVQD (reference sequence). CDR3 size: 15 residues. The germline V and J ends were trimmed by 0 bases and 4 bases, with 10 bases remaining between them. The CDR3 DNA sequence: TGCGCCAGCAGTGAGTCGACAGACGTGGGAAACACCATATATTTT. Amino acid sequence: CASSESTDVGNTIYF.

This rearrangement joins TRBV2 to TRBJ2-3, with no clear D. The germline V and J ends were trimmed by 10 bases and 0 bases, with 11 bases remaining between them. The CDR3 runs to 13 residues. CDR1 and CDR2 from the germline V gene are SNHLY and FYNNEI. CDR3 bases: TGTGCCAACCAGAGGCTGAGCACAGATACGCAGTATTTT. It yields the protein CANQRLSTDTQYF. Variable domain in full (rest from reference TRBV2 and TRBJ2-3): EPEVTQTPSHQVTQMGQEVILRCVPISNHLYFYWYRQILGQKVEFLVSFYNNEISEKSEIFDDQFSVERPDGSNFTLKIRSTKLEDSAMYFCANQRLSTDTQYFGPGTRLTVL.

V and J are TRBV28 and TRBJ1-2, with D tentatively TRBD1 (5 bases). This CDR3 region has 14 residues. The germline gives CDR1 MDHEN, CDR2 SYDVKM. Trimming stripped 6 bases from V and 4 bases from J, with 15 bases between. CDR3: CASRYQGGSYGYTF. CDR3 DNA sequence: TGTGCCAGCAGGTACCAGGGAGGATCCTATGGCTACACCTTC.

The DNA for the CDR3 is TGTGCCATCCGACGACAGGCCCGTGGGGACACTGAAGCTTTCTTT. This encodes CAIRRQARGDTEAFF. V and J are TRBV10-3 and TRBJ1-1; TRBD1 is a possible D gene (6 bases). The CDR3 has 15 residues. Germline loops: CDR1 ENHRY, CDR2 SYGVKD. V was clipped by 8 bases and J by 3 bases, with 19 bases between them.

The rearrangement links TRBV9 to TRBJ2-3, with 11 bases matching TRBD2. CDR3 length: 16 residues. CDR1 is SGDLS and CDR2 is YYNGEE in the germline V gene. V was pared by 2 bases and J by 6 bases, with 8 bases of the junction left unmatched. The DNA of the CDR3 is TGTGCCAGCAGCGTTACTAGCGGGGGCCCCGTGGATACGCAGTATTTT. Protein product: CASSVTSGGPVDTQYF.

The CDR3 spells CASSQRTGDDQPQHF. The CDR3 DNA sequence: TGTGCCAGCAGCCAGCGGACAGGGGATGATCAGCCCCAGCATTTT. The chain carries TRBV9 and TRBJ1-5, with 9 bases fitting TRBD1. CDR3 length: 15 amino acids. The germline V gene encodes CDR1 SGDLS and CDR2 YYNGEE. Losses at the gene ends were 4 bases for V and 5 bases for J; bases not matched to a gene: 7.

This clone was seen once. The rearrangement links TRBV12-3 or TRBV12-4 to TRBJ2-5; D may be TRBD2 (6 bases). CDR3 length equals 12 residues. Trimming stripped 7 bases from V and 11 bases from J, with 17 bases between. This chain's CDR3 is CASTPGTGAQYF. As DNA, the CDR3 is TGTGCCAGCACCCCAGGGACTGGGGCGCAGTACTTC.

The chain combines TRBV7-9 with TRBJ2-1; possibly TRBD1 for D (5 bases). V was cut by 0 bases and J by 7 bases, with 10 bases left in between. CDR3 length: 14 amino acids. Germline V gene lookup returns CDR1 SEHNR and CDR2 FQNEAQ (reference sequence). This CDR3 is CASSLAPAGNEQFF. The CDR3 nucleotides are TGTGCCAGCAGCTTAGCCCCAGCAGGGAATGAGCAGTTCTTC.

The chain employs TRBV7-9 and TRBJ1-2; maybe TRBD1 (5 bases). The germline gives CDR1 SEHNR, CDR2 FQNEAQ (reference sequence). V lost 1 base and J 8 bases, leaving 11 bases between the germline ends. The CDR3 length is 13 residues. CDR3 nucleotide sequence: TGTGCCAGCAGCTTAGGGGGAACAGGCGGCTACACCTTC. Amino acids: CASSLGGTGGYTF.

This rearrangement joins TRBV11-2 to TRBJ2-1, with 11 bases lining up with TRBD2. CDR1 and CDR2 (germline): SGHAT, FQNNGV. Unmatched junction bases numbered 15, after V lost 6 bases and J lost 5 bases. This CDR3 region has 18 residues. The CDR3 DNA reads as TGTGCCAGCAGTCCCGGACGGGCTAGCGGGGGGAAAAACAATGAGCAGTTCTTC. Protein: CASSPGRASGGKNNEQFF.

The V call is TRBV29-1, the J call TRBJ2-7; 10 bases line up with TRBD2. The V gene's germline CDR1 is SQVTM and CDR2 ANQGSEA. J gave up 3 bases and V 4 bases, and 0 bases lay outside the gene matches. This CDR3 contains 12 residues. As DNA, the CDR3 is TGCAGCGTTGGGACTAGCGGCTACGAGCAGTACTTC. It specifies CSVGTSGYEQYF.

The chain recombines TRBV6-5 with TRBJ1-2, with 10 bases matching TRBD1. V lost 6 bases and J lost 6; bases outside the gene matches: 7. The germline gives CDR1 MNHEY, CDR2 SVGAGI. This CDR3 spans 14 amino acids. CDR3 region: CASSRTGGIDGYTF. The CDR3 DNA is TGTGCCAGCAGCAGGACAGGGGGTATAGATGGCTACACCTTC.

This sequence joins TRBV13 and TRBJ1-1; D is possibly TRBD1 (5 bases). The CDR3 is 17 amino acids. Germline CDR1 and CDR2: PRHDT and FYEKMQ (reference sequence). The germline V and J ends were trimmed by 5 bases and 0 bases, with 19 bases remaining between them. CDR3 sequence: CASSPLNGGHMNTEAFF. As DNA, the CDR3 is TGTGCCAGCAGCCCACTTAACGGGGGTCACATGAACACTGAAGCTTTCTTT.

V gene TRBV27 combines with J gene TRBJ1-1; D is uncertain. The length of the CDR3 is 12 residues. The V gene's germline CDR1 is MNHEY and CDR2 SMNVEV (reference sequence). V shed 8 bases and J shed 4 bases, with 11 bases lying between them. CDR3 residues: CASGLTSTEAFF. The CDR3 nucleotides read TGTGCCAGCGGCCTTACCAGCACTGAAGCTTTCTTT.

The CDR3 DNA reads TGTGCCAGCAGCCCAGGGGGGAAAGGCTACACCTTC. Its protein is CASSPGGKGYTF. V and J are TRBV7-3 and TRBJ1-2, with 7 bases aligning to TRBD1. After removal of 5 bases from V and 8 bases from J, the junction contained 5 bases not matched to a gene. The CDR3 contains 12 residues. The germline V gene encodes CDR1 SGHTA and CDR2 FQGTGA.